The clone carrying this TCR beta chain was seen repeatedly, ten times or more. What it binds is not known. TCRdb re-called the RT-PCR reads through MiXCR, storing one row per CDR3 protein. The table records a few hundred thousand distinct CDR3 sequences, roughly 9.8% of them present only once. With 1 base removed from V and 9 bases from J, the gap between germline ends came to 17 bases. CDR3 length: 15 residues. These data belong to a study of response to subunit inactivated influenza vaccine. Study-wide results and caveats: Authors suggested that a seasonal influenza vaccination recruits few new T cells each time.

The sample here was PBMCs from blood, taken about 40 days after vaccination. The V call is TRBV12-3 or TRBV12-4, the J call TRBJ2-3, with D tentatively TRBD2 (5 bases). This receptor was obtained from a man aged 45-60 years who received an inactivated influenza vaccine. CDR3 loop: CASSLESSPRGTQYF. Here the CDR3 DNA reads TGTGCCAGCAGTTTAGAGTCCTCCCCTAGAGGGACGCAGTATTTT.